These 10 T cell receptor beta chains originate from one sample sequenced in a study of T cells in Graves' hyperthyroidism and ophthalmopathy. Amplification targeted TCR beta CDR3 regions from RNA transcripts. First-round RT-PCR of the TCR CDR3 relied on the HTBI primer set. TCRdb processed the multiplex PCR reads anew with MiXCR; each CDR3 protein has one entry. The data hold about 370,000 distinct CDR3 sequences, with 12% to 15% observed a single time. Sequencing used blood. The receptors stem from a woman in her sixties or seventies with Graves' ophthalmopathy.

This rearrangement joins TRBV6-2 or TRBV6-3 to TRBJ1-6, with 9 bases identical to TRBD1. Germline assignment: CDR1 MNHEY and CDR2 SVGEGT. The CDR3 loop spans 19 amino acids. The J segment lost 10 bases and the V segment lost 5 bases, leaving 21 bases of the junction unmatched. CDR3 residues: CASSGGLAGAGTGTSPLHF. In DNA form, the CDR3 reads TGTGCCAGCAGTGGCGGACTAGCGGGAGCCGGGACAGGGACCTCACCCCTCCACTTT.

The CDR3 DNA sequence: TGTGCCAGCAGCCCAAGAGGGGACCAAGAGACCCAGTACTTC. Translated, it gives CASSPRGDQETQYF. The rearrangement uses TRBV9 and TRBJ2-5; tentatively, D is TRBD1 or TRBD2 (5 bases each). Trimming removed 4 bases at V and 0 bases at J, with 10 bases between. The CDR3 has 14 residues. Germline CDR1 is SGDLS and CDR2 is YYNGEE.

The CDR3 loop is CASSQVTGLGETQYF. For the CDR3, the DNA is TGCGCCAGCAGCCAAGTTACAGGGCTTGGGGAGACCCAGTACTTC. The V gene is TRBV4-1, the J gene TRBJ2-5; weak D call: TRBD1 (6 bases). This CDR3 is 15 amino acids long. Trimming left V 1 base short and J 5 bases short, with 14 bases between. The germline V gene has CDR1 MGHRA and CDR2 YSYEKL.

At least ten counts were recorded for this clonotype. V is TRBV5-8 and J is TRBJ2-5; D remains unclear. V lost 5 bases, J lost 5 bases, and 7 bases lay in between. The CDR3 spans 11 residues. Germline V gene data show CDR1 as SGHTS and CDR2 as YDEGEE. The CDR3 DNA reads as TGTGCCAGCAGGGCCCTGGAGACCCAGTACTTC. Its translation is CASRALETQYF.

This clonotype was seen more than once but under ten times. The chain combines TRBV19 with TRBJ1-5, with D uncertain. The CDR3 runs 11 residues. Per the germline V gene, CDR1 is LNHDA and CDR2 is SQIVND (reference sequence). Trimming took off 4 bases at V and 7 bases at J, with 5 bases between the two ends. CDR3 sequence: CASSNSQPQHF. CDR3 bases: TGTGCCAGTAGTAATAGCCAGCCCCAGCATTTT.

V gene TRBV5-1 combines with J gene TRBJ2-5, with a weak D call TRBD2 (6 bases). The CDR3 covers 15 residues. CDR1 and CDR2 (germline): SGHRS, YFSETQ. V lost 3 bases, J lost 5 bases, and 17 bases lay in between. The CDR3 protein is CASSSFTRAGETQYF. DNA for the CDR3: TGCGCCAGCAGCTCCTTTACCCGGGCGGGGGAGACCCAGTACTTC.

The V call is TRBV28, the J call TRBJ1-5; tentative D call: TRBD1 (5 bases). The CDR3 spans 14 residues. From germline, CDR1 is MDHEN and CDR2 SYDVKM. With 6 bases removed from V and 3 bases from J, the gap between germline ends came to 12 bases. The CDR3 region has the DNA TGTGCCAGCAGGCTGGGGGGGGACAATCAGCCCCAGCATTTT. Translation: CASRLGGDNQPQHF.

This clonotype was detected many times. The rearrangement links TRBV7-9 to TRBJ2-7, with D maybe TRBD2 (6 bases). V gave up 2 bases and J gave up 3 bases, with 11 bases separating them. The CDR3 sequence is 14 residues long. Per germline, CDR1 SEHNR and CDR2 FQNEAQ (reference sequence). DNA of the CDR3: TGTGCCAGCAGCTTAACGCGGGGAGGCTACGAGCAGTACTTC. Protein: CASSLTRGGYEQYF.

This clonotype was counted at least ten times. The chain combines TRBV3-1 with TRBJ2-2, with D unresolved. This CDR3 comprises 15 residues. V was shortened by 3 bases and J by 1 base, with 9 bases between the two germline ends. Germline CDR1 and CDR2: LGHDT and YNNKEL (reference sequence). The CDR3 nucleotides read TGTGCCAGCAGCCAGTTCCGGATGAACACCGGGGAGCTGTTTTTT. Protein: CASSQFRMNTGELFF.

In its sample, this clonotype was seen many times. The gene calls are TRBV11-2 and TRBJ2-1, with D tentatively TRBD1 (5 bases). V was pared by 4 bases and J by 7 bases, with 8 bases between. The germline gives CDR1 SGHAT, CDR2 FQNNGV. CDR3 size: 12 residues. The CDR3 protein is CASSSTVNEQFF. The CDR3 DNA is TGTGCCAGCAGCTCGACAGTTAATGAGCAGTTCTTC.